A selection of T cell receptor beta chains follows, all from one sample in a study of T cell changes during pregnancy in multiple sclerosis. Method: immunoSEQ multiplex PCR; TCRdb's copy keeps in-frame clones and lacks some. The sample has tens of thousands of clones; 91% are singletons. Specimen: peripheral blood, collected in the third trimester of pregnancy. The receptors shown here come from a female donor in good health, enrolled as a control in a pregnancy study. The CDR3 runs from the conserved cysteine through the conserved F or W. The order of the fields is J gene, V gene, D gene, clone size, CDR3 protein, CDR3 DNA. The D gene is left open where the match is weak. Clone sizes are given selectively: once, few, many, or a class where the clone is expanded.

TRBJ2-4 TRBV7-8 NA NA CASSPGGVAKNIQYF TGTGCCAGCAGCCCCGGCGGAGTAGCCAAAAACATTCAGTACTTC
TRBJ1-2 TRBV7-2 NA once CASSPQGLDGYTF TGTGCCAGCAGCCCCCAGGGGCTTGACGGCTACACCTTC
TRBJ2-1 TRBV19 TRBD2 NA CASSTHSSGRAHEQFF TGTGCCAGTAGTACCCATTCTAGCGGGAGGGCCCACGAGCAGTTCTTC
TRBJ1-6 TRBV5-1 NA NA CASSLVAENSPLHF TGCGCCAGCAGCTTGGTTGCAGAAAATTCACCCCTCCACTTT
TRBJ2-7 TRBV27 TRBD2 NA CASSREGYYYEQYF TGTGCCAGCTCGCGGGAGGGTTATTACTACGAGCAGTACTTC
TRBJ2-7 TRBV14 TRBD1 once CASSQGTGYYEQYF TGTGCCAGCAGCCAAGGGACAGGCTACTACGAGCAGTACTTC
TRBJ1-2 TRBV29-1 NA NA CSVEDIDGYTF TGCAGCGTTGAGGACATCGATGGCTACACCTTC
TRBJ2-2 TRBV19 NA once CASSIDRDTGELFF TGTGCCAGTAGTATAGATCGAGACACCGGGGAGCTGTTTTTT
TRBJ2-3 TRBV27 TRBD1 NA CASSFRSRGQGPDTQYF TGTGCCAGCAGTTTTCGATCCCGGGGACAGGGACCAGATACGCAGTATTTT
TRBJ1-1 TRBV7-9 NA few CASSHQGGTEAFF TGTGCCAGCAGCCATCAGGGAGGCACTGAAGCTTTCTTT
TRBJ2-1 TRBV7-7 NA NA CASSSTSSSYNEQFF TGTGCTAGCAGCTCTACTAGCTCATCCTACAATGAGCAGTTCTTC
TRBJ1-5 TRBV27 NA NA CASSPDRSNQPQHF TGTGCCAGCAGCCCAGACAGGTCCAATCAGCCCCAGCATTTT
TRBJ2-1 TRBV5-1 NA NA CASSSGLNYNEQFF TGCGCCAGCAGCTCGGGACTGAATTACAATGAGCAGTTCTTC
TRBJ1-5 TRBV6-6 NA NA CASSPTRYSNQPQHF TGTGCCAGCAGCCCAACAAGATATAGCAATCAGCCCCAGCATTTT
TRBJ1-1 TRBV14 NA NA CASSLDLVGRRSEAFF TGTGCCAGCAGCCTAGACCTGGTCGGTCGTCGCTCTGAAGCTTTCTTT
TRBJ2-7 TRBV19 NA NA CATSMGGSSSYEQYF TGTGCCACTTCCATGGGGGGTTCAAGCTCCTACGAGCAGTACTTC
TRBJ2-5 TRBV18 TRBD2 NA CASSPQRGVEETQYF TGTGCCAGCTCACCCCAGCGGGGGGTGGAAGAGACCCAGTACTTC
TRBJ1-1 TRBV18 TRBD1 NA CASSPGQGSTEAFF TGTGCCAGCTCACCAGGACAGGGGAGCACTGAAGCTTTCTTT